The 19 T cell receptor beta chains below were found in one sample sequenced in a study of T cells in Graves' hyperthyroidism and ophthalmopathy. Authors of the study amplified TCR beta CDR3 regions from RNA transcripts. HTBI primers were employed in a first-round RT-PCR of the TCR CDR3. TCRdb re-analysed the multiplex PCR reads in MiXCR, keeping a single row per CDR3 protein. The sample lists roughly 350,000 distinct CDR3 sequences, roughly 15% seen once, with around a fifth in the top ten. The specimen was blood. The receptors come from a woman under 40 with Graves' ophthalmopathy.

At least ten counts were recorded for this clonotype. The chain recombines TRBV11-2 with TRBJ2-7; D may match TRBD1 or TRBD2 (5 bases each). The germline V gene has CDR1 SGHAT and CDR2 FQNNGV. Trimming removed 3 bases from V and 4 bases from J, with 13 bases in between. The CDR3 is 14 amino acids. The CDR3 region is CASSFGGTGYEQYF. The DNA for the CDR3 is TGTGCCAGCAGCTTTGGGGGAACGGGTTACGAGCAGTACTTC. The complete variable domain, with remaining parts taken from reference TRBV11-2 and TRBJ2-7, reads EAGVAQSPRYKIIEKRQSVAFWCNPISGHATLYWYQQILGQGPKLLIQFQNNGVVDDSQLPKDRFSAERLKGVDSTLKIQPAKLEDSAVYLCASSFGGTGYEQYFGPGTRLTVT.

There are many counts of this clonotype. This chain uses TRBV28 with TRBJ2-5, with D perhaps assigned TRBD1 or TRBD2 (7 bases each). CDR3 length equals 17 residues. Between the trimmed V and J ends, which lost 0 bases and 5 bases, there was a span of 19 bases. Germline V lookup: CDR1 MDHEN, CDR2 SYDVKM. The CDR3: CASSLWGEGARKETQYF. CDR3 sequence (DNA): TGTGCCAGCAGTTTATGGGGGGAGGGGGCGAGGAAGGAGACCCAGTACTTC.

The sample holds a few counts of this clonotype. This chain connects TRBV6-1 to TRBJ2-3, with 8 positions matching TRBD1. V lost 7 bases to trimming and J lost 2 bases; unmatched junction nucleotides: 14. Germline-derived CDR1 and CDR2 are MNHNS and SASEGT. The CDR3 has 17 amino acids. The CDR3 region has the DNA TGTGCCAGCACCAGCACACAGGGGGATGCCGACACAGATACGCAGTATTTT. Its translation: CASTSTQGDADTDTQYF.

The table lists this clonotype with many counts. The chain recombines TRBV20-1 with TRBJ2-7, with 7 bases that match TRBD1. The CDR3 covers 15 residues. Germline CDR1 DFQATT, CDR2 SNEGSKA (reference sequence). V shed 0 bases and J 0 bases; nucleotides not matched to a gene: 5. CDR3 loop: CSARDRSGGSYEQYF. Written as DNA, the CDR3 is TGCAGTGCTAGAGATAGGTCAGGGGGCTCCTACGAGCAGTACTTC.

Many counts were recorded for this clonotype. This CDR3 reads CATRGGGAKTQYF. CDR3 sequence (DNA): TGTGCCACCCGCGGGGGGGGGGCAAAGACCCAGTACTTC. The chain combines TRBV6-1 with TRBJ2-5, with 9 bases fitting TRBD2. CDR3 length equals 13 residues. V shed 10 bases, J shed 6 bases, and the junction held 9 bases outside the gene matches. Germline CDR1 MNHNS, CDR2 SASEGT.

This clonotype was seen at least ten times. The rearrangement uses TRBV24-1 and TRBJ1-6; possible D gene TRBD1, 5 bases. This CDR3 has 12 residues. V was pared by 9 bases and J by 9 bases, with 11 bases between. Germline V gene sequence: CDR1 KGHDR, CDR2 SFDVKD. Here the CDR3 reads CATSGWFSPLHF. CDR3 nucleotide sequence: TGTGCCACCTCAGGGTGGTTTTCACCCCTCCACTTT.

This clonotype has only a few counts. V is TRBV3-1 and J is TRBJ1-2; no reliable D call. The V end lost 4 bases, the J end lost 4 bases, and 13 bases lay between the germline ends. Germline-derived CDR1 and CDR2 are LGHDT and YNNKEL (reference sequence). The CDR3 is 14 residues long. CDR3 nucleotides: TGTGCCAGCAGCCCGAAAGTCGGCAGCTATGGCTACACCTTC. It encodes CASSPKVGSYGYTF.

Ten or more counts support this clonotype. The CDR3 loop is CSAREAGAWGNEQFF. CDR3 in DNA: TGCAGTGCTAGAGAAGCGGGGGCGTGGGGCAATGAGCAGTTCTTC. This chain uses TRBV20-1 with TRBJ2-1, with TRBD2 matching over 8 bases. Germline V lookup: CDR1 DFQATT, CDR2 SNEGSKA (reference sequence). The CDR3 totals 15 residues. The junction had 7 bases not matched to a gene; V was cut back by 0 bases and J by 6 bases.

The chain joins TRBV28 to TRBJ2-3; 8 bases map to TRBD1. From germline, CDR1 is MDHEN and CDR2 SYDVKM. The V gene end was trimmed by 5 bases and the J gene end by 6 bases; junction bases not matched to a gene: 1. The CDR3 runs 12 residues. The CDR3, as DNA: TGTGCCAGCAGTGGGGACAGGGATACGCAGTATTTT. It specifies CASSGDRDTQYF.

This clonotype was found many times. The chain uses TRBV27 and TRBJ1-2; D might be TRBD1 (6 bases). Germline-derived CDR1 and CDR2 are MNHEY and SMNVEV (reference sequence). This CDR3 has 15 amino acids. Between the trimmed V and J ends, which lost 3 bases and 7 bases, there was a span of 18 bases. This CDR3 is CASSLIPVRGAGYTF. The CDR3 bases are TGTGCCAGCAGTTTGATCCCCGTGCGGGGGGCTGGCTACACCTTC.

This clonotype was recorded at least ten times. The genes are TRBV20-1 and TRBJ1-2; TRBD1 aligns across 8 bases. V lost 6 bases to trimming and J lost 7 bases; unmatched junction nucleotides: 4. Germline lookup yields CDR1 DFQATT and CDR2 SNEGSKA (reference sequence). This CDR3 has 11 amino acids. CDR3 sequence (DNA): TGCAGTGCATCGGACAGGGCTGGCTACACCTTC. It yields the protein CSASDRAGYTF.

The V and J genes are TRBV6-1 and TRBJ1-5; tentative D call: TRBD1 (5 bases). This CDR3 is 18 amino acids long. Germline CDR1 and CDR2: MNHNS and SASEGT. Trimming stripped 10 bases from V and 2 bases from J, with 27 bases between. This chain's CDR3 is CATSGRGLVSLGNQPQHF. The CDR3 region has the DNA TGTGCCACCTCGGGTAGGGGACTAGTTAGTTTGGGCAATCAGCCCCAGCATTTT.

This clonotype showed up many times. The rearrangement joins TRBV2 to TRBJ1-1; TRBD1 matches at 8 bases. This CDR3 is built from 14 residues. The V and J ends lost 6 bases and 1 base, in that order; junction bases with no gene match: 4. The germline CDR1 and CDR2 sequences are SNHLY and FYNNEI. The CDR3 here is CASRPGQGNTEAFF. The CDR3, as DNA: TGTGCCAGCAGGCCCGGACAGGGGAACACTGAAGCTTTCTTT. The whole variable domain, filled in from reference TRBV2 and TRBJ1-1, reads EPEVTQTPSHQVTQMGQEVILRCVPISNHLYFYWYRQILGQKVEFLVSFYNNEISEKSEIFDDQFSVERPDGSNFTLKIRSTKLEDSAMYFCASRPGQGNTEAFFGQGTRLTVV.

In this sample, this clonotype turned up many times. This chain joins TRBV27 and TRBJ2-7; TRBD2 might be the D (6 bases). The CDR3 covers 15 residues. CDR1 is MNHEY and CDR2 is SMNVEV in the germline V gene (reference sequence). Trimming removed 6 bases at V and 4 bases at J, with 19 bases between. CDR3 nucleotide sequence: TGTGCCAGCAGCACTCGGGGGACGATTGGTTACGAGCAGTACTTC. Its protein is CASSTRGTIGYEQYF.

The rearrangement uses TRBV28 and TRBJ2-7; 8 nucleotides match TRBD1. Germline CDR1 MDHEN, CDR2 SYDVKM. Trimming at V came to 1 base and at J to 5 bases, leaving 10 bases not matched to a gene. The CDR3 length is 16 residues. CDR3 in DNA: TGTGCCAGCAGTTTATCCGGTGCGGGACAGGTGAACGAGCAGTACTTC. This encodes CASSLSGAGQVNEQYF.

This clonotype was observed many times. The chain is built from TRBV7-8 and TRBJ2-2, with unresolved D. V shed 7 bases and J shed 4 bases, with 16 bases lying between them. CDR1 is SGHVS, CDR2 FQNEAQ, per germline. This CDR3 spans 15 amino acids. The CDR3 sequence is CASTLRPLGTGELFF. The CDR3 DNA reads TGTGCCAGCACCCTCCGGCCTTTGGGCACCGGGGAGCTGTTTTTT.

This rearrangement joins TRBV7-2 to TRBJ2-5, with D perhaps matching TRBD2 (7 bases). There are 16 residues in the CDR3. Germline V gives CDR1 SGHTA, CDR2 FQGNSA. The ends were cut back, 5 bases at V and 5 bases at J, with 21 bases in the middle. The CDR3 DNA reads as TGTGCCAGCAGCCCTAGGGGGGGGGGGGCCGCCGAGACCCAGTACTTC. Translated: CASSPRGGGAAETQYF.

This chain joins TRBV28 and TRBJ2-1; 11 nucleotides match TRBD2. Germline V gene data show CDR1 as MDHEN and CDR2 as SYDVKM. Trimming cost V 4 bases and J 10 bases; bases outside gene matches: 9. The CDR3 totals 15 residues. The CDR3 reads CASSSVVAGGGEQFF. DNA of the CDR3: TGTGCCAGCAGTTCCGTAGTAGCGGGAGGGGGAGAGCAGTTCTTC.

This clonotype has only a few counts. This rearrangement joins TRBV6-1 to TRBJ2-2, with D perhaps matching TRBD1 (6 bases). V lost 6 bases and J lost 4, with 12 bases in between. Per germline, CDR1 MNHNS and CDR2 SASEGT. This CDR3 is 14 amino acids long. CDR3 in amino acids: CASSLGGVTGELFF. The CDR3 region has the DNA TGTGCCAGCAGCCTAGGGGGAGTCACCGGGGAGCTGTTTTTT.